Below, one TCR beta chain is given with its context. The antigen remains unidentified. Measured with immunoSEQ multiplex PCR; TCRdb has only the in-frame clones, and not every one. Recorded for this sample: roughly 9,900 clones. This CDR3 is built from 14 residues. No DNA is given. Germline CDR1 MNHEY, CDR2 SVGAGI. These data come from a study of synovial regulatory T cells in juvenile arthritis. Study-wide results and caveats: Across patients, iaTreg TCR repertoires were mostly private, partly shared with synovial Teff and blood CPL. TCR diversity was lower in inflammation-associated blood Treg cells than in other blood Treg cells.

The rearrangement joins TRBV6-5 to TRBJ1-2; with no DNA, the TCRdb D assignment of TRBD1 cannot be verified. Sample: Treg cells from blood. Noted subset: remaining (HLA-DR-negative) circulating blood Treg cells. The receptor comes from a donor younger than 30 with juvenile idiopathic arthritis. The CDR3 region is CASSPRTGNYGYTF.